The rows below give T cell receptor beta chains drawn from one sample of a study of cytomegalovirus exposure and HLA in healthy donors. Sequencing used immunoSEQ multiplex PCR; TCRdb keeps in-frame clones, though not all of them. This sample yields about 200,000 clones, of which 60% to 80% are seen a single time; around 4% belongs to the top ten. The sequenced sample was PBMCs. Every receptor here comes from a male donor in good health and CMV-seronegative. Each CDR3 is given with its conserved first and last residue. Each record gives: clone size, V gene, J gene, CDR3 protein. Expanded clones are given a class, and other clones once, few, many or no size at all.

size: .; V: TRBV5-1; J: TRBJ2-7; CDR3: CASSLDLGTTYEQYF
size: .; V: TRBV19; J: TRBJ2-5; CDR3: CASSSGTPQETQYF
size: .; V: TRBV9; J: TRBJ2-3; CDR3: CASSAPVGGGAGDTQYF
size: few; V: TRBV28; J: TRBJ2-1; CDR3: CASSSGLDSSYNEQFF
size: .; V: TRBV11-3; J: TRBJ2-1; CDR3: CASSLGGGNEQFF
size: .; V: TRBV7-7; J: .; CDR3: CASSPQGGYEQYF
size: .; V: TRBV25-1; J: TRBJ2-1; CDR3: CASSRGTSYNEQFF
size: .; V: TRBV7-9; J: TRBJ2-5; CDR3: CASSSGVAGLGQETQYF
size: .; V: TRBV9; J: TRBJ2-1; CDR3: CASSELDSGSFRNEQFF
size: few; V: TRBV6-1; J: TRBJ2-5; CDR3: CASSAGLETQYF
size: .; V: TRBV29-1; J: TRBJ2-5; CDR3: CSARTVPGETQYF
size: .; V: TRBV7-9; J: TRBJ2-1; CDR3: CASSLAPDEQFF
size: .; V: TRBV21-1; J: TRBJ2-7; CDR3: CASSKVWLAGSTSYEQYF
size: .; V: TRBV5-1; J: TRBJ2-7; CDR3: CASSLYRRTGKDYEQYF
size: .; V: TRBV29-1; J: TRBJ1-4; CDR3: CSVEAVRGEKLFF
size: few; V: TRBV6-1; J: TRBJ1-2; CDR3: CASTEIVGQGVHYGYTF
size: .; V: TRBV18; J: TRBJ1-2; CDR3: CASSPWTGLYGYTF
size: .; V: TRBV6-1; J: TRBJ1-5; CDR3: CASSSRTGNQPQHF
size: .; V: TRBV7-9; J: TRBJ2-7; CDR3: CASSSGGGYEQYF
size: .; V: TRBV21-1; J: TRBJ2-7; CDR3: CASSKNQTESSSYEQYF
size: .; V: TRBV21-1; J: TRBJ2-7; CDR3: CASSKGSGQYF
size: once; V: TRBV9; J: TRBJ2-1; CDR3: CASSVSDLAPYNEQFF
size: .; V: TRBV2; J: TRBJ2-2; CDR3: CASAPGANTGELFF
size: .; V: TRBV27; J: TRBJ2-3; CDR3: CASSLQAGLAGTSTDTQYF
size: few; V: TRBV4-1; J: TRBJ2-1; CDR3: CASSQEPPQAGGFNEQFF
size: .; V: TRBV4-1; J: TRBJ2-7; CDR3: CASSQGAGGTGYEQYF
size: .; V: TRBV28; J: TRBJ2-1; CDR3: CASSFPSGRINEQFF
size: .; V: TRBV5-5; J: TRBJ1-2; CDR3: CASSRPENYGYTF
size: once; V: TRBV6-5; J: TRBJ2-2; CDR3: CASSVDRANTGELFF
size: .; V: TRBV5-8; J: TRBJ2-3; CDR3: CASRRADTQYF
size: few; V: TRBV28; J: TRBJ1-4; CDR3: CATGTVATNEKLFF
size: .; V: TRBV11-2; J: TRBJ1-1; CDR3: CASSLGQGHTEAFF
size: .; V: TRBV6-4; J: TRBJ2-2; CDR3: CASSQGPSTTGELFF
size: few; V: TRBV19; J: TRBJ1-5; CDR3: CASNQGVWEPQHF
size: .; V: TRBV30; J: TRBJ1-3; CDR3: CACNRQRRGNTIYF
size: .; V: TRBV6-1; J: TRBJ1-1; CDR3: CASSANRDWNTEAFF
size: .; V: TRBV27; J: TRBJ2-7; CDR3: CASSSGLAAAYEQYF
size: .; V: TRBV5-5; J: TRBJ1-3; CDR3: CASSLRSSGNTIYF
size: .; V: TRBV7-9; J: TRBJ1-6; CDR3: CASSLAQGTGEGNSPLHF
size: .; V: TRBV28; J: TRBJ1-5; CDR3: CASGKTGGNQPQHF
size: .; V: TRBV6-4; J: TRBJ2-2; CDR3: CASSDRLATTRELFF
size: once; V: TRBV27; J: TRBJ1-1; CDR3: CASSLGAAVINTEAFF